Sequencing of this T cell receptor beta chain was carried out in a study of blood T cell repertoires in COVID-19 (dated by TCRdb to 2018 to 2020). About the full investigation: Samples from collaborators originated in the United States, Italy and Spain and spanned both the acute and convalescent phases of COVID-19. The material from the prospective study consisted of cDNA or gDNA derived from T cells, B-cell-depleted T cells, or PBMCs. Subjects who had been exposed to COVID-19, were actively infected with it, or had recovered from it provided the deeply sampled blood TCRbeta repertoires that made up the dataset. A freely available public database, intended as a resource for researchers studying the immune response to SARS-CoV-2, is where the repertoires were released. The samples were drawn from two sources: the first 160 participants of the ongoing ImmuneRACE study, and fewer than 1,500 subjects contributed by 6 global collaborators. Nearly every sample came with metadata listing a de-identified subject ID, COVID-19 status, age in years and sex. Where available, HLA class I and class II types were obtained from metadata supplied by the sample provider rather than from assay-based typing. General study outcomes and caveats: The amount of clinical and demographic metadata varied by source and participant and was provided uncurated.

The immunoSEQ Assay, a bias-controlled multiplex PCR, was used to amplify TCRbeta CDR3 regions from genomic DNA. The authors' pipeline ran thus. Within the assay, amplification of reference gene primers was used to estimate how many nucleated cells each sample contained. To quantify the absolute abundance of each unique TCRbeta CDR3 rearrangement, sequence reads were collapsed and filtered. For each sample, productive Simpson clonality was calculated by taking the square root of Simpson's diversity index across productive rearrangements. Here the immuneACCESS table is served through TCRdb, limited to in-frame sequences with V and J called. Missing clones are a known gap in these copies; in checked studies unresolved V genes cover under half, and the rest lacks a known reason. V and J calls and clone size come straight from that table; D and trimming were deduced from the DNA. Across this sample there are some 99,000 clones, with 70% to 80% seen only once. The ten largest make up around 22% of the sample.

Collaborating institutions collected whole blood in K2EDTA tubes following their own protocols. Collaborator samples were shipped for TCRbeta analysis as frozen whole blood, isolated PBMCs, or DNA extracted from either sample type. This clone was seen many times. Its binding antigen is unknown. Qualities for individual bases were not recorded, and no much larger clone is one base off. The CDR3 holds 16 amino acids from the cysteine to the phenylalanine. The kept DNA is CDR3 alone, 48 bases in frame from the first base. Ends trimmed: V by 4 bases, J by 7 bases; bases unmatched to a gene: 12. Sequences MDHEN (CDR1) and SYDVKM (CDR2) are obtained from the germline V gene.

Here the chain combines TRBV28 and TRBJ2-2, and 7 junction bases match TRBD2. Material for sequencing was peripheral blood. This TCR derives from a man aged 70 or older with acute or convalescent COVID-19. CDR3 protein: CASSSTGRIGSGELFF. The nucleotides read TGTGCCAGCAGTTCTACCGGGAGGATAGGCAGCGGGGAGCTGTTTTTT.